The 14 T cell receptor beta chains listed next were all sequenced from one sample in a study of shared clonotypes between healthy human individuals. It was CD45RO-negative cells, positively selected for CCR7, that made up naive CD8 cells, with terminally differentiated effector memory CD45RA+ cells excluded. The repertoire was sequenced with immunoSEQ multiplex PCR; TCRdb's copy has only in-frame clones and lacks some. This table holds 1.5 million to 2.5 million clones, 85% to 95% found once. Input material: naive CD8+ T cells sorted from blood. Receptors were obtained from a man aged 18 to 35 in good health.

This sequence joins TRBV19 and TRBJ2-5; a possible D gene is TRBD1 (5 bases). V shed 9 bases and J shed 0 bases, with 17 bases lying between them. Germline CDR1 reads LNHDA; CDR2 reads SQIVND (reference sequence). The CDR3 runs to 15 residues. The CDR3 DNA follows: TGTGCCAGCTCGATTGCGTGGACATACCAAGAGACCCAGTACTTC. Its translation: CASSIAWTYQETQYF.

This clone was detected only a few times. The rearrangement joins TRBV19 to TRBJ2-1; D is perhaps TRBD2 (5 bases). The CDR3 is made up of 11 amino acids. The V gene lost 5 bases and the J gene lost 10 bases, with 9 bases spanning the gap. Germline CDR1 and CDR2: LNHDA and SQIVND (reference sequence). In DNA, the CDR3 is TGTGCCAGTAGTCTGACGGGGGAGCAGTTCTTC. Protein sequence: CASSLTGEQFF.

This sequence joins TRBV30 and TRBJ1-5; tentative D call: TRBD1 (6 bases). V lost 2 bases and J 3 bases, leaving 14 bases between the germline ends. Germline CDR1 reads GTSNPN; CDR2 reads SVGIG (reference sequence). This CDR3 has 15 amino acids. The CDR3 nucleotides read TGTGCCTGGAGTCAGGGGTCAGGGAACAATCAGCCCCAGCATTTT. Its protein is CAWSQGSGNNQPQHF. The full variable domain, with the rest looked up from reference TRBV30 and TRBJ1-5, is SQTIHQWPATLVQPVGSPLSLECTVEGTSNPNLYWYRQAAGRGLQLLFYSVGIGQISSEVPQNLSASRPQDRQFILSSKKLLLSDSGFYLCAWSQGSGNNQPQHFGDGTRLSIL.

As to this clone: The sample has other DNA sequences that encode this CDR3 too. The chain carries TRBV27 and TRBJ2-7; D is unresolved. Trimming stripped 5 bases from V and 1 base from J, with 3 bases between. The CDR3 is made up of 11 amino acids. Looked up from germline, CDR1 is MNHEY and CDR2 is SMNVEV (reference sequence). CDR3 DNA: TGTGCCAGCAGTGGATCCTACGAGCAGTACTTC. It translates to CASSGSYEQYF.

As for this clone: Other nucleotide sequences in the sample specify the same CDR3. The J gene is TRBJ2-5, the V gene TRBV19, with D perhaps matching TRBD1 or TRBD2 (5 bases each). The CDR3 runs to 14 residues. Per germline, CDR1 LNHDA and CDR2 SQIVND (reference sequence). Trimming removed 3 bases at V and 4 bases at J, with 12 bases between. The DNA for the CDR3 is TGTGCCAGTAGTATTGTGGGGGTCGGAGAGACCCAGTACTTC. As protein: CASSIVGVGETQYF.

The CDR3 DNA reads TGCGCCAGCAGCTTGGAATTCAGTCCCTACAATGAGCAGTTCTTC. Translating gives CASSLEFSPYNEQFF. This chain uses TRBV5-1 with TRBJ2-1; D gene unclear. The CDR3 loop spans 15 amino acids. Germline assignment: CDR1 SGHRS and CDR2 YFSETQ. Trimming shortened V by 0 bases and J by 2 bases, and 9 bases separated the two germline ends.

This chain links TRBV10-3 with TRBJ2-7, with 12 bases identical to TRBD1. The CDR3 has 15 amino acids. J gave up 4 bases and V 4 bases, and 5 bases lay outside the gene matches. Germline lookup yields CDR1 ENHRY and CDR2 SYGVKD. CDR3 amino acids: CAISARDRGRYEQYF. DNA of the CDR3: TGTGCCATCAGTGCGCGGGACAGGGGGCGATACGAGCAGTACTTC.

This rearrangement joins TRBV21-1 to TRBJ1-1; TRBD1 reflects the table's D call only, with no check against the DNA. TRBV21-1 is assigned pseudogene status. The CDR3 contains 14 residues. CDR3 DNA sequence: TGTGCCAGCAGCAACCGGGACAGAAACACTGAAGCTTTCTTT. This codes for CASSNRDRNTEAFF.

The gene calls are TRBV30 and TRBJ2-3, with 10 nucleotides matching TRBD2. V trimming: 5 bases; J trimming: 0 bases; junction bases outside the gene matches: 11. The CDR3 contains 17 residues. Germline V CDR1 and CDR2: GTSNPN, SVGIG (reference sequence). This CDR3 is CAWLRTSGTTSTDTQYF. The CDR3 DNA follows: TGTGCCTGGTTACGGACTAGCGGAACCACTAGCACAGATACGCAGTATTTT.

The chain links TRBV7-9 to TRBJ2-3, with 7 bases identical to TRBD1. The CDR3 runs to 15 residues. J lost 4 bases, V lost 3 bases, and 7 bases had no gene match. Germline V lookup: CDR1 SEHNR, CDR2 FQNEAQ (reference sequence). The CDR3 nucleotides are TGTGCCAGCAGCTTTCCGGGACAGAAAGCAGATACGCAGTATTTT. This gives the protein CASSFPGQKADTQYF.

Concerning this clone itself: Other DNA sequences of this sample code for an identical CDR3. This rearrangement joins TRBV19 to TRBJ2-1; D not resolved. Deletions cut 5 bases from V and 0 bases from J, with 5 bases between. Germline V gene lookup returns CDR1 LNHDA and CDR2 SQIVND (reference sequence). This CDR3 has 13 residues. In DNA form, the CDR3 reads TGTGCCAGTAGTCCGAGCTCCTACAATGAGCAGTTCTTC. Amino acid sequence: CASSPSSYNEQFF.

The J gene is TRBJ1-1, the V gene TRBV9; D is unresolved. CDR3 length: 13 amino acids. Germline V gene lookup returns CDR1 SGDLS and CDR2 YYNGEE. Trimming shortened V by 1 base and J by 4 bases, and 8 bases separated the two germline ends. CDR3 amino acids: CASSVWAATEAFF. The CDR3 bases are TGTGCCAGCAGCGTATGGGCAGCCACTGAAGCTTTCTTT.

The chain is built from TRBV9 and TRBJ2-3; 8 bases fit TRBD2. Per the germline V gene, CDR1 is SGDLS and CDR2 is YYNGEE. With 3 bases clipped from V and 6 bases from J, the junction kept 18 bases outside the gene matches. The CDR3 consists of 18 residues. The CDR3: CASSAPGGTGGPGDTQYF. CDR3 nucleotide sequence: TGTGCCAGCAGCGCCCCCGGTGGGACGGGAGGGCCGGGGGATACGCAGTATTTT.

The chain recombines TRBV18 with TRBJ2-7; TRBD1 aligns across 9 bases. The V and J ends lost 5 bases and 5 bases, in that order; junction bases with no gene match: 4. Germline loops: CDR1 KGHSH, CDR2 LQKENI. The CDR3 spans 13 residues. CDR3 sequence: CASSGTGRDEQYF. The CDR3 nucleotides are TGTGCCAGCTCAGGGACAGGGAGGGACGAGCAGTACTTC.